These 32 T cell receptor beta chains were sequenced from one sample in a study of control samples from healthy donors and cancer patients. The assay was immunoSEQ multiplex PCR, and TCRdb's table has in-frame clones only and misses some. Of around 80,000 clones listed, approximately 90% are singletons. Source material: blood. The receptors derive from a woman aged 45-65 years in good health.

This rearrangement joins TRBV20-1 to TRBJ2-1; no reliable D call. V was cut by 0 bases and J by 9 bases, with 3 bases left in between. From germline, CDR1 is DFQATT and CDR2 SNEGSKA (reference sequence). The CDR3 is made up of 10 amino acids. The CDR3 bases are TGCAGTGCTAGAGATCTTGAGCAGTTCTTC. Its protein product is CSARDLEQFF.

The CDR3 region is CASSPGQGAGGNTIYF. CDR3 in DNA: TGTGCCAGCAGTCCGGGACAGGGGGCTGGTGGAAACACCATATATTTT. V is TRBV6-6 and J is TRBJ1-3; 12 bases agree with TRBD1. The CDR3 sequence is 16 residues long. Germline trimming cut 5 bases from V and 3 bases from J; bases unmatched to any gene: 5. The germline CDR1 and CDR2 sequences are MNHNY and SVGAGI (reference sequence).

Here the CDR3 DNA reads TGTGCCAGCTCCCCCGGACAGGGTTTAAACACCATATATTTT. Translated: CASSPGQGLNTIYF. This chain connects TRBV18 to TRBJ1-3; 8 bases match TRBD1. Germline CDR1 is KGHSH and CDR2 is LQKENI. This CDR3 is 14 amino acids long. With V trimmed by 6 bases and J by 6 bases, 7 bases remained unmatched.

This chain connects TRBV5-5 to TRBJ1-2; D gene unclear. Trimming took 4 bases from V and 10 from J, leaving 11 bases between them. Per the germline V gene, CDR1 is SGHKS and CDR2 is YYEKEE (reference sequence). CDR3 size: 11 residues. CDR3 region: CASSAARSYTF. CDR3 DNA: TGTGCCAGCAGCGCCGCTCGTTCCTACACCTTC.

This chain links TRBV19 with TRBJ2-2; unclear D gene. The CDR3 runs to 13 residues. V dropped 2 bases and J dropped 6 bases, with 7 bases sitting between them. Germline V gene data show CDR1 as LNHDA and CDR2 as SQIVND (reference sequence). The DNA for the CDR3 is TGTGCCAGTAGTATAATAGGGCCCGGGGAGCTGTTTTTT. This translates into CASSIIGPGELFF.

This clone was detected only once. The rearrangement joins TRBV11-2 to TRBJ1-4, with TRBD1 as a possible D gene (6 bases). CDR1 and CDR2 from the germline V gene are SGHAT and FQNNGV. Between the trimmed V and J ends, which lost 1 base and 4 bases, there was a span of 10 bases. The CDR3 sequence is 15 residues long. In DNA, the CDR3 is TGTGCCAGCAGCTTAGTTCTGGACAGTAATGAAAAACTGTTTTTT. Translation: CASSLVLDSNEKLFF.

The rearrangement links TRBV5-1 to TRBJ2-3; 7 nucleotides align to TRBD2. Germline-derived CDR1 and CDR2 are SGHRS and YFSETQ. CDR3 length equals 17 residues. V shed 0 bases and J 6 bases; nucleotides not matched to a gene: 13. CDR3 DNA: TGCGCCAGCAGCTTGGCCTACGTGGGGGAGGGTCTTGATACGCAGTATTTT. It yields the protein CASSLAYVGEGLDTQYF.

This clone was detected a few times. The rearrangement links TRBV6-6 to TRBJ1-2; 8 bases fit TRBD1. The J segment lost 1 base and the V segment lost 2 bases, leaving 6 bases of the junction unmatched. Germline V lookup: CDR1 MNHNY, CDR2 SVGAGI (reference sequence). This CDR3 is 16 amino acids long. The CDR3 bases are TGTGCCAGCAGTTACCGGCCACAGGGGGATAACTATGGCTACACCTTC. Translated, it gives CASSYRPQGDNYGYTF.

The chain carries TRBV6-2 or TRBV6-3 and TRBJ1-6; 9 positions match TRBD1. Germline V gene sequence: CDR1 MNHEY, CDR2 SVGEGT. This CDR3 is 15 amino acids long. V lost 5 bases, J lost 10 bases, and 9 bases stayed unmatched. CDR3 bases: TGTGCCAGCAGTGGGACAGGGCAGTTGGGATCACCCCTCCACTTT. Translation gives CASSGTGQLGSPLHF.

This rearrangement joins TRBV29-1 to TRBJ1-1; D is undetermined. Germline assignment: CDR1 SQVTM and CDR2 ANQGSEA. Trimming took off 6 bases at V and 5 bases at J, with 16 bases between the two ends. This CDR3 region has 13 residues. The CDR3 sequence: CSVRREVRTEAFF. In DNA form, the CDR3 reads TGCAGCGTGCGGAGGGAGGTCCGGACTGAAGCTTTCTTT.

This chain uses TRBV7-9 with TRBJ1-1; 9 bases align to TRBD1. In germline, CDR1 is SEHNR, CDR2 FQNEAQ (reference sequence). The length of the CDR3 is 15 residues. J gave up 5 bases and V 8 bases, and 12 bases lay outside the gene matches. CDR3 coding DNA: TGTGCCAGCTCCCCCTACCAAGACAGGGGGACTGAAGCTTTCTTT. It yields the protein CASSPYQDRGTEAFF.

The CDR3 DNA reads as TGTGCCAGCAGTAGTCTTAGACAGGAGGGCTACACCTTC. Translation: CASSSLRQEGYTF. This rearrangement joins TRBV2 to TRBJ1-2, with D possibly matching TRBD1 (6 bases). This CDR3 comprises 13 residues. Germline-derived CDR1 and CDR2 are SNHLY and FYNNEI. The V end lost 5 bases, the J end lost 8 bases, and 15 bases lay between the germline ends.

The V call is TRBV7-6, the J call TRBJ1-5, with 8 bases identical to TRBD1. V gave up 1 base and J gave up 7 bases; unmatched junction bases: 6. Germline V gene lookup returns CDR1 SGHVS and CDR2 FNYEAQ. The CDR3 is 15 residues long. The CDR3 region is CASSLVQGGGQPQHF. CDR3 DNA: TGTGCCAGCAGCTTAGTACAGGGGGGGGGCCAGCCCCAGCATTTT.

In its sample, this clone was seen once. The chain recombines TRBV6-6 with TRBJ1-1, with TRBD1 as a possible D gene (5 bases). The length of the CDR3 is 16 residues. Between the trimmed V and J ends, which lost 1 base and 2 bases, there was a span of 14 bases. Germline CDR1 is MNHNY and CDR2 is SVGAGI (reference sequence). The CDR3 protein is CASSYLTAELNTEAFF. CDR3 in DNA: TGTGCCAGCAGTTACTTGACAGCGGAGTTAAACACTGAAGCTTTCTTT.

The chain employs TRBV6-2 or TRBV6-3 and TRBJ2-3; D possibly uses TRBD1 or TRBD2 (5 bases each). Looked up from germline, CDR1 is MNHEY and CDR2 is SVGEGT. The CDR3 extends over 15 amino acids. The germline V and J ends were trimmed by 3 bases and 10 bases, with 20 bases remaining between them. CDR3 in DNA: TGTGCCAGCAGTTATAAGCGGCGAGTACAGGATGCGCAGTATTTT. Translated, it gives CASSYKRRVQDAQYF.

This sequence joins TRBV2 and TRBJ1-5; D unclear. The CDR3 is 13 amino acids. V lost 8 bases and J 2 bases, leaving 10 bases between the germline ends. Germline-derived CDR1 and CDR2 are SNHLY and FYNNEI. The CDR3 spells CASAREGNQPQHF. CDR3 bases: TGTGCCAGCGCGAGGGAGGGCAATCAGCCCCAGCATTTT.

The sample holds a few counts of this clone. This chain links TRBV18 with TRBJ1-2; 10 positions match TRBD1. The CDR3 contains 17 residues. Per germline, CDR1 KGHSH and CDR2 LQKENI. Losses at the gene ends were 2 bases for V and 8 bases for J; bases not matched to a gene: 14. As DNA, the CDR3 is TGTGCCAGCTCACCAATCGAGCCCCCGACAGGGGGCAGGGGCTACACCTTC. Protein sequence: CASSPIEPPTGGRGYTF. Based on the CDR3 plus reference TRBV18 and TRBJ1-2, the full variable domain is NAGVMQNPRHLVRRRGQEARLRCSPMKGHSHVYWYRQLPEEGLKFMVYLQKENIIDESGMPKERFSAEFPKEGPSILRIQQVVRGDSAAYFCASSPIEPPTGGRGYTFGSGTRLTVV.

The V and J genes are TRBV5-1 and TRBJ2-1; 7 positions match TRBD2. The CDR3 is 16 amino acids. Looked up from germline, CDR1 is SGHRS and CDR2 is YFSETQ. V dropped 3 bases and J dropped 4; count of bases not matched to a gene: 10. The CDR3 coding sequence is TGCGCCAGCAGCTCGGCATCGGGGGGTACTTACAATGAGCAGTTCTTC. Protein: CASSSASGGTYNEQFF.

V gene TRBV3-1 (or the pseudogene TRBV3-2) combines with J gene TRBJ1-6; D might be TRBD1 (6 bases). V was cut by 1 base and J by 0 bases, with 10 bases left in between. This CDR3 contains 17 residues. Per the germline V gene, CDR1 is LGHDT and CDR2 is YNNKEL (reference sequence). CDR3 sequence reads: CASSQGGGGSYNSPLHF. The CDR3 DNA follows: TGTGCCAGCAGCCAAGGAGGAGGGGGCTCCTATAATTCACCCCTCCACTTT.

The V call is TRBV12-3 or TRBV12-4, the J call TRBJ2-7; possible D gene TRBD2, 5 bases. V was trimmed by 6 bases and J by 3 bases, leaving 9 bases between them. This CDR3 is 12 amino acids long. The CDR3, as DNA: TGTGCCAGCAGACCCGGGAACTACGAGCAGTACTTC. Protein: CASRPGNYEQYF.

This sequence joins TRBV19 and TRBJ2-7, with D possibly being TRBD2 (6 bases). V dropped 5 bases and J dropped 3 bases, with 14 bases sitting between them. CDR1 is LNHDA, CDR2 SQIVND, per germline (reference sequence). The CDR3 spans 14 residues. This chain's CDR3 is CASSAGTGLYEQYF. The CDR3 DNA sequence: TGTGCCAGTAGTGCCGGGACGGGACTCTACGAGCAGTACTTC.

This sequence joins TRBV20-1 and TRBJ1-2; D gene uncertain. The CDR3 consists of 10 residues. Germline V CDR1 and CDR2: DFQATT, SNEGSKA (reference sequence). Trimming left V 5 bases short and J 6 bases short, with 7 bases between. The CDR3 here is CSAGGDGYTF. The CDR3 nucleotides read TGCAGTGCTGGTGGGGATGGCTACACCTTC.

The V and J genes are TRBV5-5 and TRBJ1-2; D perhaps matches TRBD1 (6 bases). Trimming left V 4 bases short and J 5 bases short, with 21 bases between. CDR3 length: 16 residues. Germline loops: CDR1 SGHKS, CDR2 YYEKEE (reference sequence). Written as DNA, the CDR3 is TGTGCCAGCAGCGAACGGACAGATCAATTAACTTATGGCTACACCTTC. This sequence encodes CASSERTDQLTYGYTF.

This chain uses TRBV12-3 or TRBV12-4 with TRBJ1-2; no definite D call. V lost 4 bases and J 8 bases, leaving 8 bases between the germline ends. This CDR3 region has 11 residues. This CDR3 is CASSSRSGYTF. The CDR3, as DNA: TGTGCCAGCAGTTCACGATCGGGCTACACCTTC.

CDR3 in DNA: TGTGCCAGCAGTAGAGACAGTGGATTTAGTGGGGAGCTGTTTTTT. It is translated as CASSRDSGFSGELFF. The chain couples TRBV5-6 to TRBJ2-2; possible D gene TRBD1, 5 bases. V gave up 5 bases and J gave up 8 bases, with 19 bases separating them. Looked up from germline, CDR1 is SGHDT and CDR2 is YYEEEE. The CDR3 has 15 residues.

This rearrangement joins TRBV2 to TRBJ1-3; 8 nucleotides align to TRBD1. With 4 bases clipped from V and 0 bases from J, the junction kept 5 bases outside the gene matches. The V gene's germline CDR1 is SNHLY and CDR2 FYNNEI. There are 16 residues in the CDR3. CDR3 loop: CASSGTGILSGNTIYF. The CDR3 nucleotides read TGTGCCAGCAGTGGGACAGGGATTCTCTCTGGAAACACCATATATTTT.

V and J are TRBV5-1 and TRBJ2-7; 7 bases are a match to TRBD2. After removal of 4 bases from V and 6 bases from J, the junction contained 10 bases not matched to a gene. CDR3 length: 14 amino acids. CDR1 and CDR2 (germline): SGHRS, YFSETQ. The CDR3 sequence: CASSTVGGEAEQYF. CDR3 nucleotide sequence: TGCGCCAGCAGCACCGTGGGGGGGGAAGCCGAGCAGTACTTC.

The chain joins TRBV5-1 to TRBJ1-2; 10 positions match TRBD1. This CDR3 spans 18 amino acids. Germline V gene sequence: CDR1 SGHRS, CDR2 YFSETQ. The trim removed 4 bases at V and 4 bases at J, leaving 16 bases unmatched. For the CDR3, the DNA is TGCGCCAGCAGCAGGGGACAGGGGCGTTCCTCTCCCGTCTATGGCTACACCTTC. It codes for CASSRGQGRSSPVYGYTF.

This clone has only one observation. This CDR3 reads CATSRGGGASYNEQFF. The DNA of the CDR3 is TGTGCCACCAGCAGAGGTGGCGGGGCCTCCTACAATGAGCAGTTCTTC. This chain uses TRBV15 with TRBJ2-1, with TRBD2 as a possible D gene (6 bases). Trimming left V 1 base short and J 0 bases short, with 10 bases between. The CDR3 covers 16 residues. Germline loops: CDR1 LNHNV, CDR2 YYDKDF (reference sequence).

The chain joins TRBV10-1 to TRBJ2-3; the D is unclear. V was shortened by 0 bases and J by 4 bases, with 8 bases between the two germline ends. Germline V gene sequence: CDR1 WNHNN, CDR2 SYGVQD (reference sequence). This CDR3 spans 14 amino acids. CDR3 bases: TGCGCCAGCAGTGAGTCTCGGCCCTCAGATACGCAGTATTTT. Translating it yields CASSESRPSDTQYF.

The CDR3 bases are TGTGCCAGCAGCTCCAGGGGCCTTAACTATGGCTACACCTTC. Amino acids: CASSSRGLNYGYTF. The chain links TRBV5-4 to TRBJ1-2, with D maybe TRBD1 (6 bases). This CDR3 spans 14 amino acids. V lost 3 bases to trimming and J lost 1 base, with 10 bases between them. In germline, CDR1 is SGHNT, CDR2 YYREEE (reference sequence).

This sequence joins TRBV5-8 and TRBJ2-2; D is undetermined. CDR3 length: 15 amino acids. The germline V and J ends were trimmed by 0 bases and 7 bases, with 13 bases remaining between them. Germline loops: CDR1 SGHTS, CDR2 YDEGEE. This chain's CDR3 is CASSLDTSRSGELFF. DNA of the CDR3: TGTGCCAGCAGCTTGGATACTTCGAGGAGCGGGGAGCTGTTTTTT.